This T cell receptor (beta chain) was obtained from a study of T-cell memory formation after mild COVID-19 listed by TCRdb under 2021. At the level of the whole study: Most TCR sequence clusters were specific to one of the two donors. The cohort comprised two young, previously healthy adult volunteers, one female and one male. In a couple of donors, T-cell clones that expanded and contracted after mild COVID-19 were tracked by sequencing TCRalpha and TCRbeta repertoires over time. Study-wide conclusions, independent of this receptor: Only a couple of mild cases were covered in the study, and larger cohorts including severe cases with pre-infection samples were considered necessary. From day 15 to 85, contracting clones showed balanced CD4/CD8 phenotypes, whereas a second wave of clones that expanded from day 15 to 37 leaned towards CD4+. Contracting CD4+ clones appeared mostly in the CM and EM memory subsets, whereas CD8+ clones were enriched in EMRA. Some responding clones were detected in pre-infection memory, suggesting pre-existing cross-reactive memory T cells joined the SARS-CoV-2 response. SARS-CoV-2 specificity of the second-wave clones peaking on day 37 was not confirmed.

PBMCs were isolated by Ficoll-Paque density gradient centrifugation. This clonotype is a singleton in its sample. The specificity of this receptor is unknown. No clone much larger than this one lies a single base away; base qualities are absent. On its own, one read is weak support. Sequencing took place on an Illumina NovaSeq 6000. TCRalpha and TCRbeta cDNA libraries were built by 5'RACE with constant-segment primers, adding sample barcodes and unique molecular identifiers. Trizol reagent was used to extract RNA from every sample. Libraries were amplified in two PCR steps, with a second sample barcode and Illumina TruSeq adapters added in the second step. Sequencing of libraries was performed on an Illumina NovaSeq with 2 x 150 bp paired-end reads. The authors' analysis ran thus. The reads were demultiplexed and collapsed into UMI-guided consensus sequences using migec v1.2.7. Using mixcr v2.1.11, UMI consensuses were aligned to TRA and TRB V and J templates and then assembled into clonotypes. Expanded or contracted clonotypes were those called significant by both edgeR and NoisET, with noise models trained on biological replicates. For edgeR calls, the cutoffs were a false discovery rate-adjusted p below 0.01 and a log2 fold-change threshold of 1. As an exploratory analysis of dynamics, PCA with hierarchical clustering was applied to max-normalized trajectories of the 1000 most abundant clonotypes. The CD4 or CD8 phenotype of responding clones was assigned using the separately sequenced CD4+ and CD8+ repertoires. TCRdb passed the public sequencing reads through fastp at Q25 and MiXCR, retaining productive beta sequences. A single entry per CDR3 protein holds the most common genes and DNA from its merged rows. TCRdb assigned the V and J calls; the authors' analysis was not used. This sample gives roughly 150,000 distinct CDR3 sequences in total; roughly 15% of them show up just once. Approximately 14% of the sample goes to the ten largest clones.

Per the germline V gene (reference sequence), MNHNY is the CDR1 and SVGAGI is the CDR2. A distance of 19 bases separates the germline ends of V and J, which lose 8 bases and 9 bases respectively. Counted from cysteine to phenylalanine, this CDR3 has 13 amino acids. Only the CDR3 part of the read is kept: 39 bases, read in frame from the first base. Material for sequencing was PBMCs or a T cell subset sorted from them (not recorded which). The TCR comes from an adult woman who had mild COVID-19 (a few samples of this study predate the infection). The sample titles of this study are shuffled in the database, so cell type and time point are left out; the donor was told from shared clones. The rearranged segments are TRBV6-6 and TRBJ1-1, with no reliable assignment of the D segment. The CDR3 protein is CASSTREATKAFF. The sequence in DNA is TGTGCCAGCTCCACTCGGGAGGCGACCAAAGCTTTCTTT.